This is a list of T cell receptor beta chains from one sample in a study of blood T cell repertoires in COVID-19. This table comes from immunoSEQ multiplex PCR, and its TCRdb copy is limited to in-frame clones, with some not included. The sample yields roughly 210,000 clones, around 89% seen once. Sequencing input: peripheral blood. The receptors originated from a man in his 70s with acute or convalescent COVID-19. Both conserved end residues are trimmed from each CDR3.

v_call cdr3_aa
TRBV30 AWSPGYAETQY
TRBV25-1 ASSETGSADTQY
TRBV28 ASSPGLAGDGTDTQY
TRBV7-6 ASSLIWEGRRNEQF
TRBV3-1/TRBV3-2 ASSPLPWASGNEQF
TRBV15 ATSLRGGDEQF
TRBV5-6 ASSRGTAGVNTEAF
TRBV3-1/TRBV3-2 ASSRLGQDTEAF
TRBV5-1 ASSLDPGQGSGANVLT
TRBV10-3 AISESRNGYT
TRBV9 ASSTQPGTGGYEQF
TRBV18 ASSPDKNTEAF
TRBV27 ASSTRDRARAYGYT
TRBV9 ASSVDGGRGTEAF
TRBV6-5 ASSFGQGNSPLH
TRBV19 ASSTTYYTGELF
TRBV3-1/TRBV3-2 ASSRYQGIGNTGELF
TRBV6-1 ASSDEGQGPGNTIY
TRBV9 ASSVRTAPTDTQY
TRBV5-6 ASMRTGAGDTQY
TRBV7-9 ASSHGHTNYGYT
TRBV15 ATSRGPAAGTDTQY
TRBV6-5 ASSYRQGGDQPQH
TRBV12-3/TRBV12-4 ASSGQGNQPQH
TRBV15 ATQTSAYNEQF
TRBV7-9 ASSSNQGGNEQF
TRBV15 ATPVGLSYEQY
TRBV5-5 ASSLRLAGAIYEQY
TRBV30 AWRVNRDRAQNTEAF
TRBV5-1 ASSTSGNSYEQY
TRBV15 ATSRGQGNTGELF
TRBV5-4 ASSLRDRDHGYT
TRBV30 AWSGQNEKLF
TRBV13 ASSLTGKSGNTIY
TRBV3-1/TRBV3-2 ASSQDERVNT
TRBV5-6 ASSSRVGEQY
TRBV19 ASSRGLAGLNTGELF
TRBV7-2 ASRPPNEGYSYT
TRBV5-1 ASSSEAGDSYNEQF
TRBV2 ASQSSGTAGYEQY
TRBV20-1 SAHAYEQY
TRBV7-9 ASSLAGLEDSGGQY
TRBV2 ASSVGGVNYEQY
TRBV7-2 ASSLLGTGNEKLF
TRBV7-9 ASSSQNGGGFNQPQH
TRBV6-5 ASSYGTGADQPQH
TRBV5-6 ASSLTIQGAYTGELF
TRBV24-1 ATSDPGTGSHEQY
TRBV2 ASSGDIRYEQY
TRBV6-2/TRBV6-3 ASRPPGHSNTGELF
TRBV4-2 ASSPEAGRDYEQY